The TCR beta chain described here comes from a study of CD8 T cells in ankylosing spondylitis. The V end lost 6 bases, the J end lost 7 bases, and 13 bases lay between the germline ends. CDR3 length: 13 amino acids. TCRdb recomputed calls from the 5' RACE reads with MiXCR, one row per CDR3 protein. Of 150,000 to 200,000 distinct CDR3 sequences listed, roughly 18% are singletons. This clonotype was observed at least ten times. Its antigen is unknown. Study conclusions and caveats: About 8 highly homologous variants formed a TCR beta motif that appeared characteristic of ankylosing spondylitis blood. Prior work had noted some motif variants in reactive arthritis blood and synovial fluid. The study looked at matched synovial fluid samples from ankylosing spondylitis patients. Disease-linked clones were reported to be significantly enriched there.

V is TRBV12-3 or TRBV12-4 and J is TRBJ2-1, with a possible D match to TRBD2 (6 bases). The specimen was blood, either unsorted or a sorted T cell fraction (not recorded which). This receptor was taken from a male donor aged 10 to 30 with ankylosing spondylitis or in good health (not recorded which). This chain's CDR3 is CASSHNSGNEQFF. In nucleotides, the CDR3 is TGTGCCAGCAGCCACAACAGCGGGAATGAGCAGTTCTTC.